The rows below give T cell receptor beta chains drawn from one sample of a study of tumor-infiltrating lymphocytes in primary liver carcinoma. TCRdb processed the multiplex PCR reads anew with MiXCR; each CDR3 protein has one entry. The sample lists around 120,000 distinct CDR3 sequences; around two thirds were seen once. The source material was tumor-adjacent normal liver tissue. These receptors came from a woman in her fifties or sixties with primary liver carcinoma and hepatitis B virus infection. Both conserved end residues are part of each CDR3. Each record gives: D gene, clone size, V gene, J gene, CDR3 DNA, CDR3 protein. D genes are given only for firm matches. Size tells how often a clone was seen (once, few, many) or the class of an expanded clone, and some rows leave it out.

NA	NA	TRBV11-2	TRBJ1-5	TGTGCGAGCAGCTCAGGCCCATCGGGGGCTGAGAATCAGTCCCAGCATTTT	CASSSGPSGAENQSQHF
NA	NA	TRBV6-5	TRBJ2-1	TGTACCAGCAGTTACACTAGGATTTACAATGAGCAGTTTTTC	CTSSYTRIYNEQFF
NA	many	TRBV30	TRBJ2-3	TGTGCCTGGAGTCTACCCTCCAGCCGATCAAATACGCAGTATTTT	CAWSLPSSRSNTQYF
TRBD2	many	TRBV12-3/TRBV12-4	TRBJ2-2	TGTGCCAGCAGTTCTGGACTAGCGGTCACCGGGGAGCTGTTTTTT	CASSSGLAVTGELFF
NA	NA	TRBV11-3	TRBJ1-2	TGTGCCTGCAGCCCACGACCTGACAGGCGCTATGGTTACACCTTC	CACSPRPDRRYGYTF
NA	NA	TRBV28	TRBJ2-1	TGTGCCAGCAGTTTCGGGCGGGATGGGATAAACGAACAGTTCTTC	CASSFGRDGINEQFF
NA	many	TRBV12-3/TRBV12-4	TRBJ2-5	TGTGCCAGCAGTTTCGAGGACTGGCAAGAGACCCAGTACTTC	CASSFEDWQETQYF
TRBD2	few	TRBV28	TRBJ2-1	TGTGCCAGCAGCCGCCGACTAGCGGGAGGCTACAATGAGCAGTTCTTC	CASSRRLAGGYNEQFF
NA	NA	TRBV14	TRBJ1-1	TGCGCCAGCAGCCACAAGCTTAGGAGGAACATTGAAGCTTTCTTT	CASSHKLRRNIEAFF
TRBD1	NA	TRBV12-3/TRBV12-4	TRBJ1-1	TGTGCCAGCAGTAACAGGGGGCGAAAGGGTTTCTTT	CASSNRGRKGFF
NA	NA	TRBV7-9	TRBJ2-7	TGTGCCAGCAGCCCCTGGGATCAGGCGGACTACGAGCAGTACTTC	CASSPWDQADYEQYF
TRBD1	NA	TRBV7-8	TRBJ2-3	TGTGCCAGCAGCTTAGTAGGTTGGCTATCGGGAGACAGGGGACACATAGATACGCAGTATTTT	CASSLVGWLSGDRGHIDTQYF
NA	many	TRBV6-1	TRBJ1-2	TGTGCCAGCAGTGAAGGGGGCTGGTATGGCTACACCTTC	CASSEGGWYGYTF
NA	NA	TRBV4-1	TRBJ2-7	TGCGCCAGTAGCCAAGAGGGGTTAAGCTCCTACGAGCAGTACTTC	CASSQEGLSSYEQYF
NA	medium-sized	TRBV11-2	TRBJ2-6	TGTGCCAGCAGCTTAGTGGCTCAGGGTTACTACTCTGGGGCCAACGTCCTGACTTTC	CASSLVAQGYYSGANVLTF
TRBD2	NA	TRBV7-8	TRBJ2-5	TGTGCCAGCAGCTTAGGGTCTAGCGGCCAAGGGACCCAGTACTTC	CASSLGSSGQGTQYF
TRBD2	NA	TRBV11-3	TRBJ2-1	TGTGCCAGCAGCTTAGTAACTAGCGGGAACCTTGAGCAATTCTTC	CASSLVTSGNLEQFF
NA	once	TRBV6-1	TRBJ1-1	TGTGCCAGCAGTGAAGTTCAGGGGCGGTTGAACATTGAAGCTTTCTTT	CASSEVQGRLNIEAFF
NA	NA	TRBV6-5	TRBJ2-5	TGTGCAGGCAGTAAGCAAGAGACCCAGTACTTC	CAGSKQETQYF
NA	NA	TRBV6-1	TRBJ1-5	TGTGCCAGCATCCAGCGTGAGTATGATACGCAGCATTTT	CASIQREYDTQHF
TRBD1	many	TRBV10-3	TRBJ2-3	TGTGCCGTAGCCCGGACAGGAAGCACAGATACGCAGTATTTT	CAVARTGSTDTQYF
NA	NA	TRBV29-1	TRBJ2-3	TGCAGCATACACAGGGAGGGGAGCACAGATACGCAGTATTTT	CSIHREGSTDTQYF
NA	many	TRBV30	TRBJ2-7	TGTGCCTGGAGGCCTGACCGGACCTCCTACGAGCAGTACTTC	CAWRPDRTSYEQYF
TRBD2	many	TRBV5-1	TRBJ2-3	TGCGCCAGCAGCGGAACAAATAGCGGGAGCACAGATACGCAGTATTTT	CASSGTNSGSTDTQYF
TRBD1	many	TRBV29-1	TRBJ2-7	TGCAGCCTCCGACGGACAGGGGCTTCTGGCTACGAGCAGTACTTC	CSLRRTGASGYEQYF
TRBD1	few	TRBV2	TRBJ1-2	TGTGCCAGCAGTCGACAGGGGGTCGCTGGCTACACCTTC	CASSRQGVAGYTF
NA	NA	TRBV11-2	TRBJ1-4	TGCGCCAGCACCTTAGATCGGCAGGCCGAAGTCTTTTTT	CASTLDRQAEVFF
NA	many	TRBV7-9	TRBJ1-2	TGTGCCAGCAGCTTAGCTGGCCAGAACTATGGCTACACCTTC	CASSLAGQNYGYTF
TRBD2	NA	TRBV11-2	TRBJ2-3	TGTGCCAGCAGCACCAAGCGGGAGCCATTAAGAGTGGATACGCAATATTTT	CASSTKREPLRVDTQYF
NA	NA	TRBV6-5	TRBJ2-7	TGTGCCAACAGTTACTCTAGAGTAGGGGGAGGTATACTACACTACGAGCAGTACTTC	CANSYSRVGGGILHYEQYF
TRBD2	NA	TRBV12-3/TRBV12-4	TRBJ2-1	TGTGGCGGCAGCCCTAGCGGGAGTGTCTACAATGAGCAGTTCTTC	CGGSPSGSVYNEQFF
TRBD2	NA	TRBV6-1	TRBJ2-5	TGTGCCAGTAGCCCAAGACGGCTAGCGGGAGACGAGACCCAGTACTTC	CASSPRRLAGDETQYF
TRBD2	many	TRBV7-9	TRBJ2-3	TGTGCCAGCAGCTTAGGGCTAGCGGGAGATACGCAGTATTTT	CASSLGLAGDTQYF
NA	few	TRBV7-9	TRBJ2-5	TGTGCCAGCAGCTTAGTGCCGCGGCAGACCCAGTACTTC	CASSLVPRQTQYF
NA	many	TRBV6-5	TRBJ2-1	TGTGCCAGCAGTTACTCGTCTTCCGATGAGCAGTTCTTC	CASSYSSSDEQFF
NA	NA	TRBV7-9	TRBJ2-1	TGTGCCAGCAGCCCCCAACAGGGGGGGGCGGCCTACAATGAGCAGTTCTTC	CASSPQQGGAAYNEQFF
NA	medium-sized	TRBV11-1	TRBJ2-7	TGTGCCAGCAGCTTAGACGGGGACACTCGCTACGAGCAGTACTTC	CASSLDGDTRYEQYF
NA	NA	TRBV6-5	TRBJ2-1	TGTGCCAACAGCCGTAGTGGGAGCAGGTACAATGAGCAGCTCTTC	CANSRSGSRYNEQLF
TRBD2	NA	TRBV11-3	TRBJ2-1	TGTACCAGCTGCCCGAGACTACTAGCGGGAGGGTACAATGAGCGGTTCTTC	CTSCPRLLAGGYNERFF
NA	NA	TRBV12-5	TRBJ2-1	TGTGCTAGTGGTTTGTACAAGGGCTATGAGCAGTTCTTC	CASGLYKGYEQFF
TRBD2	NA	TRBV7-9	TRBJ2-7	TGTGTCAGCAGCCCCCGACTATCGGCGGGGGGGTTCGAGCAGTACTTC	CVSSPRLSAGGFEQYF
NA	many	TRBV30	TRBJ2-7	TGTGCCTCCGGGGGTGAATTATCCTACGAGCAGTACTTC	CASGGELSYEQYF
NA	many	TRBV4-2	TRBJ1-1	TGTGCCAGCAGCCAAGCCTCGGTGAACACTGAAGCTTTCTTT	CASSQASVNTEAFF
NA	NA	TRBV5-1	TRBJ2-3	TGCGCCTGCAGCTTGTTTGGGACAGATACGCAGTATTTT	CACSLFGTDTQYF
TRBD2	NA	TRBV4-1	TRBJ2-1	TGCGCCAGCACCCTAGCGGGGCCCTACAATGAGCAGCCCTTC	CASTLAGPYNEQPF
NA	few	TRBV6-4	TRBJ2-1	TGTGCCAGCAGTGATGGGACTGGTGGGGCGGATGAGTACTTCTTC	CASSDGTGGADEYFF
NA	NA	TRBV29-1	TRBJ1-1	TGTAGCGGCTTTACTGACACTGAAGCTTTCTTT	CSGFTDTEAFF
NA	NA	TRBV28	TRBJ2-1	TGTGCCACCGGCCCTAGCTCCTACAATGAGCAGTTCTTC	CATGPSSYNEQFF
NA	NA	TRBV19	TRBJ2-1	TGTGCCACCTCCCCCCAACGGTGGGAGAATGAGCAGTTCTTC	CATSPQRWENEQFF
NA	NA	TRBV6-1	TRBJ2-2	TGTGCCAGCAGTGGGTATACCGGGGATCTGTTTTTT	CASSGYTGDLFF
NA	many	TRBV6-5	TRBJ2-3	TGTGCCAGCAGTCACTCGGGTCGGGACACGCAGTATTTT	CASSHSGRDTQYF
NA	NA	TRBV11-2	TRBJ1-5	TGTGCCAGTAGCCTAGCTAGCGGGTACGATACGCAGCATTTT	CASSLASGYDTQHF